Below, 17 T cell receptor beta chains from the same sample are listed, as sequenced in a study of T cells in Graves' hyperthyroidism and ophthalmopathy. Amplification of TCR beta CDR3 regions used RNA as the template. The HTBI set primed first-round TCR CDR3 RT-PCR. One entry per CDR3 protein results from TCRdb running MiXCR on the multiplex PCR reads. The sample has 500,000 to 600,000 distinct CDR3 sequences; under 60% are singletons. Sequenced input: peripheral blood or thyroid tissue (not recorded which). The receptors were sampled from a woman under 30 with Graves' hyperthyroidism.

The CDR3 loop is CASSQGWTGAYEQYF. CDR3 nucleotides: TGTGCCAGCAGCCAAGGTTGGACAGGCGCCTACGAGCAGTACTTC. The chain is built from TRBV7-2 and TRBJ2-7; 7 nucleotides line up with TRBD1. CDR3 size: 15 residues. With V trimmed by 5 bases and J by 2 bases, 9 bases remained unmatched. Germline V gene lookup returns CDR1 SGHTA and CDR2 FQGNSA. Using reference TRBV7-2 and TRBJ2-7 for the parts outside the CDR3, the full variable domain is GAGVSQSPSNKVTEKGKDVELRCDPISGHTALYWYRQSLGQGLEFLIYFQGNSAPDKSGLPSDRFSAERTGGSVSTLTIQRTQQEDSAVYLCASSQGWTGAYEQYFGPGTRLTVT.

Worth noting for this clonotype: A much larger clone lies a single base off, so this may be a read error. Without the conserved terminal phenylalanine or tryptophan, this CDR3 likely stems from a read error. The chain combines TRBV7-2 with TRBJ2-7, with a possible D match to TRBD1 (6 bases). CDR1 and CDR2 (germline): SGHTA, FQGNSA. The CDR3 is 14 residues long. The CDR3 DNA follows: TGTGCCGGCAGCACACAGGACAGTTCCTACGAGCAGTACCTC. Its protein is CAGSTQDSSYEQYL.

The CDR3 is CASTPGTGQSFYGYTF. The CDR3 nucleotides are TGTGCCAGCACCCCCGGCACGGGACAGAGTTTCTATGGCTACACCTTC. The chain links TRBV13 to TRBJ1-2, with TRBD1 matching 7 bases. CDR1 is PRHDT and CDR2 is FYEKMQ in the germline V gene (reference sequence). This CDR3 has 16 amino acids. V was clipped by 7 bases and J by 4 bases; unmatched bases: 15.

This chain uses TRBV20-1 with TRBJ1-5, with D uncertain. V was cut by 1 base and J by 11 bases, with 24 bases left in between. The germline CDR1 and CDR2 sequences are DFQATT and SNEGSKA (reference sequence). The CDR3 contains 16 residues. The CDR3 DNA is TGCAGTGCTAGAGGCCCTAGCGGGAGGCATCAAGAGACCCAGCATTTT. This encodes CSARGPSGRHQETQHF.

This clonotype was seen ten or more times. The V and J genes are TRBV20-1 and TRBJ1-6; D ambiguous. V was cut by 0 bases and J by 3 bases, with 9 bases left in between. This CDR3 is built from 15 residues. The V gene's germline CDR1 is DFQATT and CDR2 SNEGSKA (reference sequence). The CDR3 loop reads CSARDPRSYNSPLHF. Here the CDR3 DNA reads TGCAGTGCTAGAGATCCGCGGAGCTATAATTCACCCCTCCACTTT.

The sample holds many counts of this clonotype. J is TRBJ2-7 and V is TRBV5-1; D is possibly TRBD1 (6 bases). The CDR3 is 15 residues long. Trimming removed 5 bases at V and 1 base at J, with 16 bases between. CDR1 is SGHRS, CDR2 YFSETQ, per germline. The CDR3 protein is CASRQGAGTSYEQYF. DNA of the CDR3: TGCGCCAGCAGACAGGGCGCCGGTACTTCCTACGAGCAGTACTTC. Using reference TRBV5-1 and TRBJ2-7 for the parts outside the CDR3, the full variable domain is KAGVTQTPRYLIKTRGQQVTLSCSPISGHRSVSWYQQTPGQGLQFLFEYFSETQRNKGNFPGRFSGRQFSNSRSEMNVSTLELGDSALYLCASRQGAGTSYEQYFGPGTRLTVT.

This clonotype was picked up many times. This chain uses TRBV19 with TRBJ1-5; D perhaps matches TRBD1 (5 bases). The germline V gene has CDR1 LNHDA and CDR2 SQIVND (reference sequence). The V end was cut by 1 base, the J end by 3 bases, with 19 bases between. The CDR3 has 18 amino acids. Here the CDR3 reads CASSIVGTQEGPNQPQHF. The DNA for the CDR3 is TGTGCCAGTAGTATAGTTGGGACCCAGGAGGGGCCCAATCAGCCCCAGCATTTT.

V gene TRBV5-4 combines with J gene TRBJ2-6; D is undetermined. Germline V gives CDR1 SGHNT, CDR2 YYREEE (reference sequence). V lost 0 bases to trimming and J lost 9 bases, with 7 bases between them. The CDR3 has 13 amino acids. The CDR3 DNA follows: TGTGCCAGCAGCTTGGCTGGTGGCAACGTCCTGACTTTC. Protein sequence: CASSLAGGNVLTF.

The J gene is TRBJ1-4, the V gene TRBV19, with D possibly matching TRBD1 (5 bases). The CDR3 is made up of 13 amino acids. Trimming shortened V by 6 bases and J by 5 bases, and 10 bases separated the two germline ends. Germline V gene data show CDR1 as LNHDA and CDR2 as SQIVND (reference sequence). In DNA, the CDR3 is TGTGCCAGTAGAACCGGGACCAATGAAAAACTGTTTTTT. Translation gives CASRTGTNEKLFF. Looking up the rest from reference TRBV19 and TRBJ1-4 gives the full variable domain: DGGITQSPKYLFRKEGQNVTLSCEQNLNHDAMYWYRQDPGQGLRLIYYSQIVNDFQKGDIAEGYSVSREKKESFPLTVTSAQKNPTAFYLCASRTGTNEKLFFGSGTQLSVL.

This clonotype was counted between two and nine times. The chain is built from TRBV12-3 or TRBV12-4 and TRBJ2-6; tentative D call: TRBD2 (6 bases). V was pared by 4 bases and J by 7 bases, with 8 bases between. The CDR3 sequence is 13 residues long. The CDR3 loop is CASSWRGANVLTF. Written as DNA, the CDR3 is TGTGCCAGCAGTTGGCGGGGAGCCAACGTCCTGACTTTC.

Remarks on this clonotype: The junction and the germline gene differ at one end; a read error may be behind it. The chain couples TRBV11-2 to TRBJ2-5; 9 nucleotides agree with TRBD2. Germline V gives CDR1 SGHAT, CDR2 FQNNGV. CDR3 length: 17 residues. The CDR3 DNA reads as TGCGCCAGCAGCTCCCTAGCGGGGCGGCCCGATCAAGAGACCCAGTACTTC. This gives the protein CASSSLAGRPDQETQYF.

The chain recombines TRBV7-2 with TRBJ2-5; D remains ambiguous. This CDR3 has 12 amino acids. V was trimmed by 8 bases and J by 1 base, leaving 8 bases between them. Germline CDR1 reads SGHTA; CDR2 reads FQGNSA. For the CDR3, the DNA is TGTGCCAGCTTGCACAGCCAAGAGACCCAGTACTTC. This encodes CASLHSQETQYF.

This clonotype was recorded at least ten times. V is TRBV29-1 and J is TRBJ2-2; D is tentatively TRBD1 or TRBD2 (6 bases each). Germline-derived CDR1 and CDR2 are SQVTM and ANQGSEA. V was cut by 7 bases and J by 6 bases, with 15 bases left in between. CDR3 length: 13 amino acids. The CDR3 sequence: CSAGGHRAGELFF. CDR3 nucleotides: TGCAGCGCCGGGGGCCATAGGGCCGGGGAGCTGTTTTTT.

On this clonotype itself: This could be a read error, since a much larger clone is one nucleotide away. The chain has TRBV7-2 and TRBJ1-1; D ambiguous. V lost 1 base and J 3 bases, leaving 12 bases between the germline ends. This CDR3 region has 15 residues. Germline values: CDR1 SGHTA, CDR2 FQGNSA. The CDR3 DNA follows: TGTGCCAGCAGCTTAGATACCAGTGCGGACACTGAAGCTTTCTTT. This sequence encodes CASSLDTSADTEAFF.

The rearrangement links TRBV2 to TRBJ1-2; D is uncertain. The CDR3 is 14 residues long. Germline CDR1 SNHLY, CDR2 FYNNEI. V was shortened by 6 bases and J by 8 bases, with 19 bases between the two germline ends. CDR3 protein: CASRLLAEGRGYTF. DNA of the CDR3: TGTGCCAGCAGGTTGCTAGCGGAGGGAAGGGGCTACACCTTC.

At least ten counts were recorded for this clonotype. This chain links TRBV20-1 with TRBJ2-5, with 12 positions matching TRBD1. The V gene end was trimmed by 0 bases and the J gene end by 6 bases; junction bases not matched to a gene: 8. From germline, CDR1 is DFQATT and CDR2 SNEGSKA (reference sequence). The CDR3 is 16 amino acids. CDR3: CSARDRGQGAIQTQYF. The DNA of the CDR3 is TGCAGTGCTAGAGATAGGGGACAGGGGGCAATCCAGACCCAGTACTTC.

The chain is built from TRBV7-9 and TRBJ2-7; no clear D. The V gene lost 4 bases and the J gene lost 7 bases, with 17 bases spanning the gap. Germline V gene data show CDR1 as SEHNR and CDR2 as FQNEAQ (reference sequence). The CDR3 sequence is 14 residues long. The DNA of the CDR3 is TGTGCCAGCAGCTGGACGGGTACCTACAATGAGCAGTACTTC. This gives the protein CASSWTGTYNEQYF.